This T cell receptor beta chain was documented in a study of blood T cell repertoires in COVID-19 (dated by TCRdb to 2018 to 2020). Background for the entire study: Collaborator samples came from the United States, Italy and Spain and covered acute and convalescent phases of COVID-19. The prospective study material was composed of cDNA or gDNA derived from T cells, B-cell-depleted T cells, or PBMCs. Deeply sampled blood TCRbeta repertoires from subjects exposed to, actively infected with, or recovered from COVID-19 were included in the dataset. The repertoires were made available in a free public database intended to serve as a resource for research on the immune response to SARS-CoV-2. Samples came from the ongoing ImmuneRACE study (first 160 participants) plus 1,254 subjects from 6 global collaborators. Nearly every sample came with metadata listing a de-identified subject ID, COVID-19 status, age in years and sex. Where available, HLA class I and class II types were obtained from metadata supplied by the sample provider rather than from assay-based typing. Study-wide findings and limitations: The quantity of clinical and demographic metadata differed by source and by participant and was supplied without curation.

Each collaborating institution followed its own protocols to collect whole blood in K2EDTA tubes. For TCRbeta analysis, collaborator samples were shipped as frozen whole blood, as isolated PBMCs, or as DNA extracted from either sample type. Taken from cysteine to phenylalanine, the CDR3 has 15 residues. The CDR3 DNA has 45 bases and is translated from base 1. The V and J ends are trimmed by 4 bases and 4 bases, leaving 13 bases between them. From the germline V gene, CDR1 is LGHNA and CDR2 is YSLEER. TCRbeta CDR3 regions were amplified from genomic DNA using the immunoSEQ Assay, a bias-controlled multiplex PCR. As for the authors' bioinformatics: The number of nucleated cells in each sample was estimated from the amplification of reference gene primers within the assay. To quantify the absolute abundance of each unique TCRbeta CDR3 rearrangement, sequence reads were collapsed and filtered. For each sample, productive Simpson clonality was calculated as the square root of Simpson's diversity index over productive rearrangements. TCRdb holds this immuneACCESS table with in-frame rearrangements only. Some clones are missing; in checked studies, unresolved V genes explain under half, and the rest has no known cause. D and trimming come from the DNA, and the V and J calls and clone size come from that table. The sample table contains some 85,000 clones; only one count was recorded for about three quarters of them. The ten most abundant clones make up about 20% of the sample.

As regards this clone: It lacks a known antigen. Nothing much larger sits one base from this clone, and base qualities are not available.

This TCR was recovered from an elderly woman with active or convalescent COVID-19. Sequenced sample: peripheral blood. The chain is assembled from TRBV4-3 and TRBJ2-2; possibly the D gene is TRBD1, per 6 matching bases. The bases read TGCGCCAGCAGCCTGGGGGCTCTGGGCACCGGGGAGCTGTTTTTT. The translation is CASSLGALGTGELFF.